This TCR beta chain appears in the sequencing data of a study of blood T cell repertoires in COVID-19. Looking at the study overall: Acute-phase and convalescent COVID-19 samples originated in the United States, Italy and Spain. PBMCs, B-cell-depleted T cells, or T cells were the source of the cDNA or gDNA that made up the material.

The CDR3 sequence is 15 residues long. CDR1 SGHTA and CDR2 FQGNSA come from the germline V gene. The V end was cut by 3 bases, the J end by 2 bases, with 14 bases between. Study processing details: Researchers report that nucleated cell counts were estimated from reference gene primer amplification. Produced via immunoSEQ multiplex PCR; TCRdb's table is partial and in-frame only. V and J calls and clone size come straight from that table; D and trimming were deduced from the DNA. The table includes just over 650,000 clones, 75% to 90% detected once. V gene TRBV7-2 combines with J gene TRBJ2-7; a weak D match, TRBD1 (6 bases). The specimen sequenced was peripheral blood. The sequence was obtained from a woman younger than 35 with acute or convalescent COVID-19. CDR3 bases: TGTGCCAGCAGCTTCGGGACATATACTCCCTACGAGCAGTACTTC. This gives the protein CASSFGTYTPYEQYF.